The rows below give T cell receptor beta chains drawn from one sample of a study of TIL therapy for anti-PD-1-resistant metastatic lung cancer. The table came from immunoSEQ multiplex PCR; TCRdb's copy has only in-frame clones and leaves some out. The repertoire holds roughly 57,000 clones, with around four fifths as singletons. The sequences come from blood, collected at baseline. These receptors all stem from a person aged 25 to 80 with non-small cell lung cancer. Each CDR3 is given with its conserved first and last residue. A D gene is named only where the DNA matches it firmly. A clone size is listed for some rows: how often the clone was seen (once, few, many), or a class if it is expanded.

j_gene | abundance | v_gene | d_gene | CDR3aa | CDR3nt
TRBJ2-3 | . | TRBV5-6 | TRBD2 | CASSLEASGGYTDTQYF | TGTGCCAGCAGCTTGGAGGCTAGCGGGGGCTACACAGATACGCAGTATTTT
TRBJ1-5 | . | TRBV6-2/TRBV6-3 | . | CASSRVDSSNQPQHF | TGTGCCAGCAGTAGGGTGGACAGCAGCAATCAGCCCCAGCATTTT
TRBJ2-4 | . | TRBV6-2/TRBV6-3 | TRBD2 | CASSLLAGENIQYF | TGTGCCAGCAGTCTACTAGCGGGGGAAAACATTCAGTACTTC
TRBJ2-7 | . | TRBV29-1 | TRBD1 | CSARDRVNYEQYF | TGCAGCGCCCGGGACAGGGTAAACTACGAGCAGTACTTC
TRBJ1-5 | . | TRBV30 | TRBD1 | CAWSATTGVGPQHF | TGTGCCTGGAGCGCGACGACAGGGGTAGGACCCCAGCATTTT
TRBJ1-2 | . | TRBV3-1/TRBV3-2 | . | CASSHLGRGDYGYTF | TGTGCCAGCAGCCATTTAGGGCGTGGGGACTATGGCTACACCTTC
TRBJ2-7 | . | TRBV12-3/TRBV12-4 | . | CASSLGHIYEQYF | TGTGCCAGCAGCCTTGGACACATTTACGAGCAGTACTTC
TRBJ2-1 | few | TRBV5-1 | . | CASSTDGYNEQFF | TGCGCCAGCAGCACGGACGGGTACAATGAGCAGTTCTTC
TRBJ1-2 | . | TRBV12-3/TRBV12-4 | . | CASSLIHHYGYTF | TGTGCCAGCAGTTTAATTCATCACTATGGCTACACCTTC
TRBJ2-2 | . | TRBV4-3 | . | CASSQVVTANTGELFF | TGCGCCAGCAGCCAAGTGGTGACAGCGAACACCGGGGAGCTGTTTTTT
TRBJ2-3 | . | TRBV24-1 | . | CATSPSDSTDTQYF | TGTGCCACCAGTCCGTCGGACAGCACAGATACGCAGTATTTT
TRBJ1-5 | few | TRBV28 | . | CASSLSGVVWLAGNQPQHF | TGTGCCAGCAGTTTATCGGGGGTTGTCTGGTTAGCGGGCAATCAGCCCCAGCATTTT
TRBJ1-1 | few | TRBV18 | . | CASSPGGTYEAFF | TGTGCCAGCTCACCGGGAGGTACCTATGAAGCTTTCTTT
TRBJ2-1 | . | TRBV11-2 | TRBD2 | CASSSRAGKAYNEQFF | TGTGCCAGCAGTTCCAGAGCGGGAAAGGCCTACAATGAGCAGTTCTTC
TRBJ2-1 | . | TRBV28 | . | CASSQSGYEQFF | TGTGCCAGCAGTCAGAGCGGGTATGAGCAGTTCTTC
TRBJ1-3 | . | TRBV6-5 | . | CASSYSANLGGNTIYF | TGTGCCAGCAGTTACTCCGCGAACCTGGGTGGAAACACCATATATTTT
TRBJ1-5 | . | TRBV12-3/TRBV12-4 | TRBD1 | CASNRGNQPQHF | TGTGCCAGCAACAGGGGGAATCAGCCCCAGCATTTT
TRBJ1-5 | few | TRBV28 | TRBD1 | CAIRDRGNQPQHF | TGTGCCATCCGGGACAGGGGAAATCAGCCCCAGCATTTT
TRBJ2-7 | . | TRBV30 | TRBD2 | CAWSVLRLAEAYEQYF | TGTGCCTGGAGTGTACTGCGGCTAGCGGAGGCCTACGAGCAGTACTTC
TRBJ2-3 | . | TRBV7-2 | TRBD2 | CASSFGQRERADTQYF | TGTGCCAGCAGCTTCGGGCAGCGGGAGAGGGCAGATACGCAGTATTTT
TRBJ1-3 | once | TRBV5-6 | . | CASSLRAGASGNTIYF | TGTGCCAGCAGCTTGCGTGCGGGGGCTTCTGGAAACACCATATATTTT
TRBJ2-5 | few | TRBV25-1 | TRBD2 | CASSESGGLQTQYF | TGTGCCAGCAGTGAGTCGGGGGGATTGCAGACCCAGTACTTC
TRBJ1-1 | . | TRBV4-3 | . | CASSEGSSGYTEAFF | TGCGCCAGCAGCGAAGGGAGTTCCGGTTACACTGAAGCTTTCTTT
TRBJ2-5 | . | TRBV4-1 | TRBD1 | CASSQEDRTQQETQYF | TGCGCCAGCAGCCAAGAGGACAGGACACAGCAAGAGACCCAGTACTTC
TRBJ2-7 | . | TRBV10-3 | . | CAISDLSAGYYEQYF | TGTGCCATCAGTGATCTTTCAGCAGGCTACTACGAGCAGTACTTC
TRBJ2-7 | . | TRBV5-1 | . | CASSLTSGSYEQYF | TGCGCCAGCAGCTTGACTTCCGGCTCCTACGAGCAGTACTTC
TRBJ1-6 | once | TRBV10-3 | TRBD1 | CAIRRADRGNSPLHF | TGTGCCATCAGAAGAGCGGACAGGGGCAATTCACCCCTCCACTTT
TRBJ2-7 | . | TRBV5-6 | TRBD1 | CASRSIGQAYEQYF | TGTGCCAGCAGGTCAATAGGACAGGCATACGAGCAGTACTTC
TRBJ2-3 | . | TRBV7-9 | . | CASSLDRQVTDTQYF | TGTGCCAGCAGCTTAGATCGGCAGGTCACAGATACGCAGTATTTT
TRBJ2-7 | . | TRBV5-5 | . | CASSIDRQTYEQYF | TGTGCCAGCAGCATAGACAGGCAAACCTACGAGCAGTACTTC
TRBJ2-5 | . | TRBV2 | TRBD1 | CASRATTGGETQYF | TGTGCCAGCAGGGCGACGACAGGGGGCGAGACCCAGTACTTC
TRBJ2-7 | . | TRBV27 | . | CASSFLTGYEQYF | TGTGCCAGCAGTTTCCTTACAGGTTACGAGCAGTACTTC
TRBJ2-4 | . | TRBV19 | . | CASSDRPTAKNIQYF | TGTGCCAGTAGTGACAGGCCCACAGCCAAAAACATTCAGTACTTC
TRBJ2-3 | . | TRBV7-2 | . | CASSPTGGDTQYF | TGTGCCAGCAGCCCCACCGGGGGAGATACGCAGTATTTT
TRBJ2-1 | . | TRBV19 | TRBD2 | CASSTGTSAYNEQFF | TGTGCCAGTAGCACTGGGACTAGCGCCTACAATGAGCAGTTCTTC
TRBJ2-1 | . | TRBV7-6 | . | CASSLAGAGEQFF | TGTGCCAGCAGCTTAGCGGGGGCCGGCGAGCAGTTCTTC